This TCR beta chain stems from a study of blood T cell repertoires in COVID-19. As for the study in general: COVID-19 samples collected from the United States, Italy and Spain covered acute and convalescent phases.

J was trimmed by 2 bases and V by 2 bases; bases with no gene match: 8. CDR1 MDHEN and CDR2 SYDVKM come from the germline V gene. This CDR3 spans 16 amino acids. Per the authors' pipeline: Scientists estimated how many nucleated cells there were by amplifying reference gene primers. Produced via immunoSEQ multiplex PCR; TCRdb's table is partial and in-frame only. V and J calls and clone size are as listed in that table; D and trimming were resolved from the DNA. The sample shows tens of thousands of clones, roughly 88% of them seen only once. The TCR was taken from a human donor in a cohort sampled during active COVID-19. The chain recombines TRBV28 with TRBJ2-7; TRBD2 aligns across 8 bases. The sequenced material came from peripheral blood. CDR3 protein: CASSLPYGRAPYEQYF. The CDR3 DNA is TGTGCCAGCAGTTTACCCTACGGGAGGGCCCCCTACGAGCAGTACTTC.